A selection of T cell receptor beta chains follows, all from one sample in a study of spatial heterogeneity in lung cancer. TCRdb reprocessed the 5' RACE reads via MiXCR and lists one record per CDR3 protein. The sample carries 7,500 to 10,000 distinct CDR3 sequences, around 15% recorded once. This sample comprised normal lung tissue next to the tumor, obtained at surgery. These receptors were obtained from a male donor with early-stage non-small cell lung cancer. Each CDR3 is given with its conserved first and last residue. D genes are given only for firm matches. Part of the rows lack a size; the others show once, few, many or a class for expanded clones.

>TRBD1|TRBJ2-2|TRBV6-5|many
TGTGCCAGCAGGGGACAGAAAGACACCGGGGAGCTGTTTTTT
CASRGQKDTGELFF
>-|TRBJ2-2|TRBV12-3/TRBV12-4|many
TGTGCCAGCAGTTTTCGTGCAGGGGCTGGCACCGGGGAGCTGTTTTTT
CASSFRAGAGTGELFF
>TRBD1|TRBJ1-2|TRBV20-1|few
TGCAGTGCCCGGGACAGGGAAAGGATGAGGGATGGCTACACCTTC
CSARDRERMRDGYTF
>-|TRBJ2-7|TRBV4-3|many
TGCGCCAGCAGCCGGATAGGAGGGGGAACCTACGAGCAGTACTTC
CASSRIGGGTYEQYF
>-|TRBJ2-3|TRBV20-1|many
TGCAGTGCTAGAGTTGGGACCACAGATACGCAGTATTTT
CSARVGTTDTQYF
>-|TRBJ1-2|TRBV19|large
TGTGCCACCTACGTCTTCTCTTATGGCTACACCTTC
CATYVFSYGYTF
>-|TRBJ2-3|TRBV19|-
TGTGCCAGTGCGTGGAGTCAAACAGATACGCAGTATTTT
CASAWSQTDTQYF
>-|TRBJ1-2|TRBV30|-
TGTGCCTGGACCCCTGGTGTCAAGGGGATTTCGGTCGGCTACACCTTC
CAWTPGVKGISVGYTF
>-|TRBJ1-1|TRBV6-5|many
TGTGCCAGCAGTTACTCAAGGAGAGGGAACACTGAAGCTTTCTTT
CASSYSRRGNTEAFF
>TRBD2|TRBJ2-2|TRBV6-6|many
TGTGCCAGCGTCCCTAGCGGGCCCGTAGCGAACACCGGGGAGCTGTTTTTT
CASVPSGPVANTGELFF
>-|TRBJ2-6|TRBV29-1|-
TGCAGCGCTACGACACCGATGGCAGCTGGGGCCAACGTCCTGACTTTC
CSATTPMAAGANVLTF
>TRBD1|TRBJ2-1|TRBV20-1|few
TGCAGTGCTAAGGATTTAAGGTCGGGACAGGAATCCTCGGCGCAGTTCTTC
CSAKDLRSGQESSAQFF
>-|TRBJ2-3|TRBV29-1|-
TGCAGCGTTCCGGAAGATACGCAGTATTTT
CSVPEDTQYF
>-|TRBJ2-3|TRBV6-1|-
TGTGCCAGCAGTGGGAACATTCGAGATACGCAGTATTTT
CASSGNIRDTQYF
>-|TRBJ2-3|TRBV3-1|-
TGTGCCAGCAAGAAGGTAGATACGCAGTATTTT
CASKKVDTQYF
>TRBD2|TRBJ2-1|TRBV11-3|few
TGTGCCAGCAGCAATCAAGCGGGGGGCGATGAGCAGTTCTTC
CASSNQAGGDEQFF
>TRBD1|TRBJ2-1|TRBV27|medium-sized
TGTGCCAGCAGTTTAGACAGGGGGTCCTACAATGAGCAGTTCTTC
CASSLDRGSYNEQFF
>-|TRBJ2-2|TRBV30|many
TGTGCCTGGAGTTCCCCAACCGGCACCGGGGAGCTGTTTTTT
CAWSSPTGTGELFF
>-|TRBJ1-3|TRBV29-1|-
TGCAGCGTTGAAGTATTGGGTGCTGGAAACACCATATATTTT
CSVEVLGAGNTIYF
>-|TRBJ1-1|TRBV7-9|many
TGTGCCAGCAGCTTTTTCGGGGGGAAAGTCGGGAGGAACACTGAAGCTTTCTTT
CASSFFGGKVGRNTEAFF
>-|TRBJ1-2|TRBV4-2|-
TGTGCCAGCAGCCAAGATAGTCCCCATCAGGGCTCTCTGCTCTATGGCTACACCTTC
CASSQDSPHQGSLLYGYTF
>TRBD2|TRBJ2-5|TRBV20-1|few
TGCAGTGCTAGAGATCCAGGTAGCGGGAGGGAAGAGACCCAGTACTTC
CSARDPGSGREETQYF
>-|TRBJ1-6|TRBV5-6|-
TGTGCCAGCCAAACTCTGTCCCAGAGATCACCCCTCCACTTT
CASQTLSQRSPLHF
>TRBD1|TRBJ1-2|TRBV10-3|few
TGTGCCATCAGCTCAGGGGGCTATGGCTACACCTTC
CAISSGGYGYTF
>-|TRBJ2-7|TRBV7-9|medium-sized
TGTGCCAGCAGCTCAACAGGGATGGGGTCCTACGAGCAGTACTTC
CASSSTGMGSYEQYF
>TRBD2|TRBJ2-5|TRBV7-2|few
TGTGCCAGCAGCTCGGCTCCGGGGGGACAAGAGACCCAGTACTTC
CASSSAPGGQETQYF
>-|TRBJ2-3|TRBV19|few
TGTGCCAGTAGCTTCGACCCGGGCCAGCGGGGCACAGATACGCAGTATTTT
CASSFDPGQRGTDTQYF
>TRBD1|TRBJ2-7|TRBV3-1|-
TGTGCCAGCAGCCCCGACAGGGGGTACTACGAGCAGTACTTC
CASSPDRGYYEQYF
>TRBD1|TRBJ2-7|TRBV18|few
TGTGCCAGCTCGCGGGACAGGGAGGTCCCCTACGAGCAGTACTTC
CASSRDREVPYEQYF
>-|TRBJ2-2|TRBV29-1|few
TGCAGCGTTGACAGAAACGCCGGGGAGCTGTTTTTT
CSVDRNAGELFF
>-|TRBJ2-3|TRBV7-2|once
TGTGCCAGCAGCCCGGTTAATAGGAAGTCTACGCATTTT
CASSPVNRKSTHF
>-|TRBJ2-5|TRBV30|medium-sized
TGTGCCTGGAGTTCCGGGAGTTTTAAAGAGACCCAGTACTTC
CAWSSGSFKETQYF
>-|TRBJ2-5|TRBV6-1|many
TGTGCCAGCAGTGTAGAACATCGCGGGACCCAGTACTTC
CASSVEHRGTQYF
>-|TRBJ1-1|TRBV7-2|medium-sized
TGTGCCAGCAGCTTACGGGGACCGAACACTGAAGCTTTCTTT
CASSLRGPNTEAFF
>-|TRBJ1-5|TRBV10-1|few
TGCGCCAGCAGTGAATCCGGGGTTGCTCAGCCCCAGCATTTT
CASSESGVAQPQHF
>TRBD1|TRBJ2-7|TRBV5-1|-
TGCGCCAGCAAACAAGGACAGGGGGCCTACGAGCAGTACTTC
CASKQGQGAYEQYF
>TRBD1|TRBJ1-4|TRBV20-1|few
TGCAGTGCTCCTGACAGGGCACAAGAAAAACTGTTTTTT
CSAPDRAQEKLFF
>TRBD1|TRBJ2-7|TRBV5-1|once
TGCGCCAGCAAGACCGGGACAGGGAGCTACGAGCAGTACTTC
CASKTGTGSYEQYF
>-|TRBJ2-1|TRBV7-2|-
TGTGCCAGCAGCTTTAGCGGCCCTTACTCCTACAATGAGCAGTTCTTC
CASSFSGPYSYNEQFF
>-|TRBJ2-7|TRBV5-1|many
TGCGCCAGCAGTGAAGGTAGCTCCTACGAGCAGTACTTC
CASSEGSSYEQYF
>-|TRBJ1-5|TRBV12-3/TRBV12-4|few
TGTGCCAGCAGTCGCGGGGCTGAGCCTAGCAATCAGCCCCAGCATTTT
CASSRGAEPSNQPQHF
>-|TRBJ2-7|TRBV25-1|few
TGTGCCACCCGATCGCTGAGCGAGCAGTACTTC
CATRSLSEQYF